These 26 T cell receptor beta chains were all obtained from the same sample, sequenced in a study of beta chain features in type 1 diabetes. Of the isolated RNA, all was reverse transcribed, and so the sequenced material was expressed TCRB transcripts. Some clones are missing from TCRdb's copy, which holds only in-frame ones; the method was immunoSEQ multiplex PCR. Of about 470,000 clones detected, over 25% appear once; the ten largest clones hold more than 0.055%. The sample taken for sequencing was naive CD4+ T cells from blood. Every receptor here comes from a man aged 18 to 30 in good health.

The chain couples TRBV6-1 to TRBJ1-1; D not certain. CDR3 length: 13 residues. V lost 4 bases and J 7 bases, leaving 13 bases between the germline ends. Germline V gene lookup returns CDR1 MNHNS and CDR2 SASEGT. The CDR3 reads CASSVSSWSEAFF. CDR3 coding DNA: TGTGCCAGCAGTGTAAGCTCGTGGAGTGAAGCTTTCTTT.

This clone appeared a few times. The genes are TRBV29-1 and TRBJ2-5, with 9 bases lining up with TRBD1. Germline-derived CDR1 and CDR2 are SQVTM and ANQGSEA. This CDR3 is 16 amino acids long. V shed 3 bases, J shed 5 bases, and the junction held 13 bases outside the gene matches. CDR3 sequence: CSVDRTGGTGRETQYF. Here the CDR3 DNA reads TGCAGCGTTGATCGCACCGGCGGGACAGGGAGGGAGACCCAGTACTTC. Full variable domain (outside the CDR3, taken from reference TRBV29-1 and TRBJ2-5): SAVISQKPSRDICQRGTSLTIQCQVDSQVTMMFWYRQQPGQSLTLIATANQGSEATYESGFVIDKFPISRPNLTFSTLTVSNMSPEDSSIYLCSVDRTGGTGRETQYFGPGTRLLVL.

This clone has only a few counts. V is TRBV5-1 and J is TRBJ2-1; D gene ambiguous. Trimming removed 1 base from V and 10 bases from J, with 15 bases in between. This CDR3 has 14 amino acids. Per germline, CDR1 SGHRS and CDR2 YFSETQ. The CDR3 region is CASSLNFEGGEQFF. CDR3 in DNA: TGCGCCAGCAGCTTGAATTTTGAAGGTGGGGAGCAGTTCTTC.

This clone was seen more than once but under ten times. The J gene is TRBJ2-5, the V gene TRBV29-1; D ambiguous. The V end lost 4 bases, the J end lost 1 base, and 10 bases lay between the germline ends. This CDR3 spans 13 amino acids. Per the germline V gene, CDR1 is SQVTM and CDR2 is ANQGSEA. DNA for the CDR3: TGCAGCGTTGCCCTGGGTGTCCAAGAGACCCAGTACTTC. Encoded protein: CSVALGVQETQYF. The whole variable domain, remainder taken from reference TRBV29-1 and TRBJ2-5, is SAVISQKPSRDICQRGTSLTIQCQVDSQVTMMFWYRQQPGQSLTLIATANQGSEATYESGFVIDKFPISRPNLTFSTLTVSNMSPEDSSIYLCSVALGVQETQYFGPGTRLLVL.

CDR3: CASSKETSITDTQYF. In nucleotides, the CDR3 is TGTGCCAGCAGCAAAGAGACTAGCATCACAGATACGCAGTATTTT. The gene calls are TRBV21-1 and TRBJ2-3; TRBD2 is the table's D call, not checked against the DNA. TRBV21-1 corresponds to a pseudogene. The CDR3 is 15 amino acids.

This chain connects TRBV7-2 to TRBJ2-7, with 9 bases identical to TRBD2. V lost 5 bases, J lost 0 bases, and 5 bases stayed unmatched. CDR3 length equals 15 residues. The germline V gene has CDR1 SGHTA and CDR2 FQGNSA. CDR3 loop: CASSTRTSVSYEQYF. The CDR3 DNA sequence: TGTGCCAGCAGCACAAGGACTAGCGTCTCCTACGAGCAGTACTTC.

The chain recombines TRBV5-1 with TRBJ2-1; tentative D call: TRBD2 (6 bases). CDR1 is SGHRS, CDR2 YFSETQ, per germline. This CDR3 has 16 residues. Trimming took off 5 bases at V and 2 bases at J, with 17 bases between the two ends. CDR3 DNA: TGCGCCAGCAGTCCCATGGCGGGGCTTCCCTACAATGAGCAGTTCTTC. This encodes CASSPMAGLPYNEQFF. The variable domain in full, with the rest retrieved from reference TRBV5-1 and TRBJ2-1, is KAGVTQTPRYLIKTRGQQVTLSCSPISGHRSVSWYQQTPGQGLQFLFEYFSETQRNKGNFPGRFSGRQFSNSRSEMNVSTLELGDSALYLCASSPMAGLPYNEQFFGPGTRLTVL.

The chain combines TRBV27 with TRBJ1-2, with 11 bases fitting TRBD1. V shed 6 bases and J 8 bases; nucleotides not matched to a gene: 2. In germline, CDR1 is MNHEY, CDR2 SMNVEV (reference sequence). The CDR3 extends over 12 amino acids. The CDR3 here is CASRWTGGGYTF. CDR3 nucleotide sequence: TGTGCCAGCAGGTGGACAGGGGGCGGCTACACCTTC.

There are a few counts of this clone. The genes are TRBV7-2 and TRBJ2-5; 9 nucleotides align to TRBD1. Germline assignment: CDR1 SGHTA and CDR2 FQGNSA. The J segment lost 5 bases and the V segment lost 2 bases, leaving 3 bases of the junction unmatched. This CDR3 has 14 amino acids. CDR3 DNA sequence: TGTGCCAGCAGCTTAACAGGGGGCAGGGAGACCCAGTACTTC. Translated, it gives CASSLTGGRETQYF.

With respect to this clone: A clone one base away is much larger, so this may be a read error. The V call is TRBV28, the J call TRBJ2-3; D ambiguous. V was pared by 3 bases and J by 0 bases, with 1 base between. The CDR3 sequence is 12 residues long. From germline, CDR1 is MDHEN and CDR2 SYDVKM. The CDR3 sequence: CASSFSTDTQYF. The CDR3 DNA is TGTGCCAGCAGTTTTAGCACAGATACGCAGTATTTT.

This clone showed up just a few times. The sample holds other DNA sequences that translate to the same CDR3. J is TRBJ1-2 and V is TRBV14; the D gene is possibly TRBD1 (5 bases). V shed 3 bases and J shed 2 bases, with 7 bases lying between them. Germline V gene sequence: CDR1 SGHDN, CDR2 FVKESK. The CDR3 extends over 13 amino acids. CDR3 DNA: TGTGCCAGCAGCCAGGGGCAGAACTATGGCTACACCTTC. Its translation: CASSQGQNYGYTF.

CDR3 DNA sequence: TGTGCCTGGAGTGTGTCGCAGGATACTGAAGCTTTCTTT. Its protein is CAWSVSQDTEAFF. V is TRBV30 and J is TRBJ1-1; no clear D gene. This CDR3 has 13 amino acids. In germline, CDR1 is GTSNPN, CDR2 SVGIG (reference sequence). The V gene lost 0 bases and the J gene lost 5 bases, with 10 bases spanning the gap.

The genes are TRBV28 and TRBJ1-4; possibly TRBD1 for D (6 bases). V lost 10 bases, J lost 8 bases, and 14 bases lay in between. Germline V gives CDR1 MDHEN, CDR2 SYDVKM. There are 12 residues in the CDR3. CDR3 DNA: TGTGCCATCAGGGGCTTTCGAGAAAAACTGTTTTTT. Amino acids: CAIRGFREKLFF.

This clone has more than one count but fewer than ten. This chain uses TRBV11-2 with TRBJ2-1; D gene ambiguous. This CDR3 comprises 14 residues. V shed 5 bases and J shed 8 bases, with 16 bases lying between them. Germline V gives CDR1 SGHAT, CDR2 FQNNGV. CDR3 nucleotide sequence: TGTGCCAGCAGCCCCGGCTGGATTAACGATGAGCAGTTCTTC. Protein: CASSPGWINDEQFF.

The chain recombines TRBV30 with TRBJ2-3, with 8 positions matching TRBD1. Trimming removed 1 base from V and 2 bases from J; junction bases left unmatched: 5. The CDR3 runs 15 residues. CDR1 is GTSNPN and CDR2 is SVGIG in the germline V gene (reference sequence). For the CDR3, the DNA is TGTGCCTGGAGTGGAGACAGGGGTTTCACAGATACGCAGTATTTT. It specifies CAWSGDRGFTDTQYF.

V gene TRBV5-6 combines with J gene TRBJ1-1, with D perhaps TRBD1 (6 bases). CDR3 length: 16 amino acids. V was cut by 1 base and J by 0 bases, with 13 bases left in between. Per the germline V gene, CDR1 is SGHDT and CDR2 is YYEEEE. Here the CDR3 DNA reads TGTGCCAGCAGCTTGTGGGGGGCCCAGATGAACACTGAAGCTTTCTTT. Protein: CASSLWGAQMNTEAFF. Full variable domain (rest looked up from reference TRBV5-6 and TRBJ1-1): DAGVTQSPTHLIKTRGQQVTLRCSPKSGHDTVSWYQQALGQGPQFIFQYYEEEERQRGNFPDRFSGHQFPNYSSELNVNALLLGDSALYLCASSLWGAQMNTEAFFGQGTRLTVV.

J is TRBJ2-5 and V is TRBV9, with a tentative D call TRBD1 (6 bases). Per germline, CDR1 SGDLS and CDR2 YYNGEE. There are 13 residues in the CDR3. Trimming left V 3 bases short and J 3 bases short, with 9 bases between. The CDR3 region has the DNA TGTGCCAGCAGCGGAGGGGGTAAAGAGACCCAGTACTTC. Translating gives CASSGGGKETQYF.

The chain is built from TRBV30 and TRBJ1-6; no clear D. Germline loops: CDR1 GTSNPN, CDR2 SVGIG (reference sequence). This CDR3 is built from 15 residues. V was clipped by 5 bases and J by 0 bases, with 11 bases between them. This CDR3 is CAWASDRSYNSPLHF. As DNA, the CDR3 is TGTGCCTGGGCGTCGGATCGCTCCTATAATTCACCCCTCCACTTT.

The gene calls are TRBV29-1 and TRBJ2-3; 7 nucleotides match TRBD2. The V gene's germline CDR1 is SQVTM and CDR2 ANQGSEA. V shed 6 bases and J 1 base; nucleotides not matched to a gene: 4. The CDR3 covers 13 residues. DNA for the CDR3: TGCAGCGTGCTAGCGGCAGGCACAGATACGCAGTATTTT. Translation gives CSVLAAGTDTQYF.

The chain employs TRBV14 and TRBJ2-5, with 8 bases lining up with TRBD1. The germline gives CDR1 SGHDN, CDR2 FVKESK. The CDR3 spans 15 residues. The V and J ends lost 4 bases and 5 bases, in that order; junction bases with no gene match: 9. CDR3 sequence reads: CASSPYRGTVETQYF. In nucleotides, the CDR3 is TGTGCCAGCAGCCCTTACAGGGGGACGGTGGAGACCCAGTACTTC.

The rearrangement joins TRBV6-5 to TRBJ2-1; D is ambiguous. Trimming shortened V by 6 bases and J by 3 bases, and 15 bases separated the two germline ends. CDR3 size: 15 residues. CDR1 is MNHEY, CDR2 SVGAGI, per germline. The CDR3 loop reads CASSNQRRLYNEQFF. CDR3 sequence (DNA): TGTGCCAGCAGCAACCAGAGGCGCCTCTACAATGAGCAGTTCTTC.

The chain has TRBV15 and TRBJ2-7; tentative D call: TRBD2 (6 bases). There are 18 residues in the CDR3. Germline loops: CDR1 LNHNV, CDR2 YYDKDF (reference sequence). V was clipped by 0 bases and J by 5 bases, with 23 bases between them. CDR3 protein: CATSRDAGRISKGDEQYF. The CDR3 DNA is TGTGCCACCAGCAGAGATGCGGGGAGGATTTCCAAGGGTGACGAGCAGTACTTC.

V gene TRBV5-1 combines with J gene TRBJ2-1, with 7 bases fitting TRBD1. The CDR3 covers 15 residues. CDR1 and CDR2 from the germline V gene are SGHRS and YFSETQ. Losses at the gene ends were 3 bases for V and 2 bases for J; bases not matched to a gene: 5. The CDR3 coding sequence is TGCGCCAGCAGCTCCCGGGGACAGACCTACAATGAGCAGTTCTTC. It specifies CASSSRGQTYNEQFF.

The rearrangement joins TRBV4-1 to TRBJ2-7, with a tentative D call TRBD1 (6 bases). The germline V and J ends were trimmed by 3 bases and 11 bases, with 14 bases remaining between them. The germline V gene has CDR1 MGHRA and CDR2 YSYEKL. This CDR3 is 12 amino acids long. In DNA, the CDR3 is TGCGCCAGCAGCCAGGCCGGACAGTCGAAGTACTTC. Translating gives CASSQAGQSKYF.

The chain employs TRBV4-1 and TRBJ2-7; TRBD2 agrees at 7 bases. The CDR3 is 15 amino acids. Losses at the gene ends were 0 bases for V and 0 bases for J; bases not matched to a gene: 2. Germline CDR1 and CDR2: MGHRA and YSYEKL. The CDR3: CASSQDPGGSYEQYF. In DNA form, the CDR3 reads TGCGCCAGCAGCCAAGATCCGGGGGGCTCCTACGAGCAGTACTTC.

The V and J genes are TRBV2 and TRBJ2-7; possibly TRBD1 for D (5 bases). With 6 bases removed from V and 6 bases from J, the gap between germline ends came to 12 bases. Germline V gives CDR1 SNHLY, CDR2 FYNNEI. The CDR3 sequence is 12 residues long. Here the CDR3 reads CASSQAGFEQYF. CDR3 coding DNA: TGTGCCAGCAGCCAAGCAGGGTTCGAGCAGTACTTC.